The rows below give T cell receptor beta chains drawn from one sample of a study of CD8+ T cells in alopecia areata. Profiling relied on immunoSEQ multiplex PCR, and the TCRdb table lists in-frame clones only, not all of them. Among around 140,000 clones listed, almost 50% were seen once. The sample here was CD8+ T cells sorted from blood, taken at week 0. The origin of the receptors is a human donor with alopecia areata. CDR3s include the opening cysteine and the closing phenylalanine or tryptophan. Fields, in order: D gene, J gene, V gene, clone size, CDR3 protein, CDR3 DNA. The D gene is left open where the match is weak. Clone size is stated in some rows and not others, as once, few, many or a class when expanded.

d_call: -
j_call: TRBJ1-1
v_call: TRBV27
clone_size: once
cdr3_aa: CASSYMRGTEAFF
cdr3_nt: TGTGCCAGCAGCTACATGCGGGGCACTGAAGCTTTCTTT

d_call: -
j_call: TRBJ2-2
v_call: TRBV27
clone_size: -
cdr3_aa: CASSLGTGRNTGELFF
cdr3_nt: TGTGCCAGCAGTTTAGGGACTGGACGGAACACCGGGGAGCTGTTTTTT

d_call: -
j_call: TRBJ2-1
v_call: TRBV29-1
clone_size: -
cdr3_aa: CSVTGSYNEQFF
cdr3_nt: TGCAGCGTGACAGGTTCCTACAATGAGCAGTTCTTC

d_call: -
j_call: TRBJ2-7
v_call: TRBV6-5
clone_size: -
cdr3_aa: CASSSAVQGLAEQYF
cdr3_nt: TGTGCCAGCAGTTCCGCGGTACAGGGATTAGCCGAGCAGTACTTC

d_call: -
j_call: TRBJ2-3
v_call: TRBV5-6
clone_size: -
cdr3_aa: CASSDSADTQYF
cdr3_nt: TGTGCCAGCAGCGACAGTGCAGATACGCAGTATTTT

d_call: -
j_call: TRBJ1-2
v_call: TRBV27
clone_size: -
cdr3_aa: CASSLERDYGYTF
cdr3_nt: TGTGCCAGCAGTTTAGAGAGGGACTATGGCTACACCTTC

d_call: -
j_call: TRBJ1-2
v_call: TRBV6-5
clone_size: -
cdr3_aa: CASSYSADGGYTF
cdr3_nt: TGTGCCAGCAGTTACTCGGCGGACGGAGGCTACACCTTC

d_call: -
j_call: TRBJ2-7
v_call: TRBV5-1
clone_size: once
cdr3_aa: CASRDQGSYEQYF
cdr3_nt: TGCGCCAGCAGGGATCAGGGCTCCTACGAGCAGTACTTC

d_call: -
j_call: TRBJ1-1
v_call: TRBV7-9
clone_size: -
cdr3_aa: CASSLGGRPLNTEAFF
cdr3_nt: TGTGCCAGCAGCTTAGGGGGGCGGCCACTGAACACTGAAGCTTTCTTT

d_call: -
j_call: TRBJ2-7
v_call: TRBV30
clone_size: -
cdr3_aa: CAWSVSHGDYEQYF
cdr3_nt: TGTGCCTGGAGTGTAAGTCATGGGGACTACGAGCAGTACTTC

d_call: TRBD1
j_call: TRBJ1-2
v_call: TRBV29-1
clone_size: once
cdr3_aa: CSAEVDRANYGYTF
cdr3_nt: TGCAGCGCTGAAGTGGACAGGGCTAACTATGGCTACACCTTC

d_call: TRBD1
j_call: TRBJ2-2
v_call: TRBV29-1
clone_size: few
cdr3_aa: CSVADRALTNTGELFF
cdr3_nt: TGCAGCGTTGCGGACAGGGCCCTAACGAACACCGGGGAGCTGTTTTTT

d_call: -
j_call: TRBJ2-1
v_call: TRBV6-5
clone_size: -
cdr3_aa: CASSYSTGNEQFF
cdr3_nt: TGTGCCAGCAGTTACTCCACAGGGAATGAGCAGTTCTTC

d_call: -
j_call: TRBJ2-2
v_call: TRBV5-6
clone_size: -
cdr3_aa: CASSPSGTGELFF
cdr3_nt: TGTGCCAGCAGCCCCTCTGGCACCGGGGAGCTGTTTTTT

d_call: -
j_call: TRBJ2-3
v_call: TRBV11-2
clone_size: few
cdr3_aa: CASSSASPLSTDTQYF
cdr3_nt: TGTGCCAGCAGCTCCGCAAGTCCCCTTAGCACAGATACGCAGTATTTT

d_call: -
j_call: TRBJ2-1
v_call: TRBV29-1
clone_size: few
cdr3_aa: CSVASTSPNEQFF
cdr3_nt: TGCAGCGTTGCCTCGACTAGTCCCAATGAGCAGTTCTTC

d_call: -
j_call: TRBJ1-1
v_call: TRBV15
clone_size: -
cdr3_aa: CATSRALAALNTEAFF
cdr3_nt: TGTGCCACCAGCAGAGCTCTGGCAGCCCTGAACACTGAAGCTTTCTTT

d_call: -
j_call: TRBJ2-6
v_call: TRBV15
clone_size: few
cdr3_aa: CATSGGAGADGANVLTF
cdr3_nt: TGTGCCACCAGCGGAGGGGCAGGGGCGGACGGGGCCAACGTCCTGACTTTC

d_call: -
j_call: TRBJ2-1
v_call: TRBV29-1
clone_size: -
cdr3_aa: CSTPGIGDNEQFF
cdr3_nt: TGCAGCACCCCGGGTATAGGGGACAATGAGCAGTTCTTC

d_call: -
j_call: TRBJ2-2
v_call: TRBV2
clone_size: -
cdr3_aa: CASSETENTGELFF
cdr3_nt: TGTGCCAGCAGTGAAACAGAGAACACCGGGGAGCTGTTTTTT

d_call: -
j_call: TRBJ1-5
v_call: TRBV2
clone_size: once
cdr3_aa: CASSSRQDNQPQHF
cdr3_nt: TGTGCCAGCAGCTCGAGACAGGACAATCAGCCCCAGCATTTT

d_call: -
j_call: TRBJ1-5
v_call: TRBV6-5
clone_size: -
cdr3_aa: CASSYNQGQPQHF
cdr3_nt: TGTGCCAGCAGTTACAATCAAGGCCAGCCCCAGCATTTT

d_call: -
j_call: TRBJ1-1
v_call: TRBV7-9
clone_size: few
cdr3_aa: CASSLVAGERTEAFF
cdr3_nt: TGTGCCAGCAGCTTAGTCGCAGGGGAACGGACTGAAGCTTTCTTT

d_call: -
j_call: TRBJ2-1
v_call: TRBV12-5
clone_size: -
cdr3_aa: CASAPTPYNEQFF
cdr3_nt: TGTGCTAGTGCGCCGACACCCTACAATGAGCAGTTCTTC

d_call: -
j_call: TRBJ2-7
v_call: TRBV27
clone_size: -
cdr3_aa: CASRAGYEQYF
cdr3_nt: TGTGCCAGCAGGGCGGGGTACGAGCAGTACTTC

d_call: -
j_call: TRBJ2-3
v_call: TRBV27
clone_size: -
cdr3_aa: CASSTELATDTQYF
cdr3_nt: TGTGCCAGCAGTACGGAACTAGCTACAGATACGCAGTATTTT

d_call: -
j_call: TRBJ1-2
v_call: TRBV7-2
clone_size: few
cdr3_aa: CASHDGGGLNLGYTF
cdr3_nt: TGTGCCAGCCATGATGGGGGGGGCTTAAATCTGGGCTACACCTTC

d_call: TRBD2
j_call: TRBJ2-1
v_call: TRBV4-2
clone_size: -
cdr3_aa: CASSQDSGSSYNEQFF
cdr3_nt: TGTGCCAGCAGCCAAGACAGCGGGAGCTCCTACAATGAGCAGTTCTTC

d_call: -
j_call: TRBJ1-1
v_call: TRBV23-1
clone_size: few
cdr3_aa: CASSLNTEAFF
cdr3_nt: TGCGCCAGCAGTCTTAACACTGAAGCTTTCTTT

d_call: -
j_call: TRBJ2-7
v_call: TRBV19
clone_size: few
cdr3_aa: CASSIYSRPYEQYF
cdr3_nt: TGTGCCAGTAGTATCTACAGCCGACCCTACGAGCAGTACTTC

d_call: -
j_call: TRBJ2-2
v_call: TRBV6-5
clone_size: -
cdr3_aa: CASSYGFTGELFF
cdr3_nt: TGTGCCAGCAGTTACGGTTTCACCGGGGAGCTGTTTTTT